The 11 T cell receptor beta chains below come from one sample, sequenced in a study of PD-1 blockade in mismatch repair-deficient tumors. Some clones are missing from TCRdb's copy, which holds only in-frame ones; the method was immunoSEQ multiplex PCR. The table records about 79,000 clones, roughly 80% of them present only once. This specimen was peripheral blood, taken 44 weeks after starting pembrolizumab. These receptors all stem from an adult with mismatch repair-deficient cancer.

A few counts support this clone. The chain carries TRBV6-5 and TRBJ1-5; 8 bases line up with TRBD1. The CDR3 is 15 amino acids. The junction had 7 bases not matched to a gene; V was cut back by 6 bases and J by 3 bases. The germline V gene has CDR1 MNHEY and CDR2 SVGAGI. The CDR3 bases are TGTGCCAGCAGCTTCGCAGGGGGCAACAATCAGCCCCAGCATTTT. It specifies CASSFAGGNNQPQHF.

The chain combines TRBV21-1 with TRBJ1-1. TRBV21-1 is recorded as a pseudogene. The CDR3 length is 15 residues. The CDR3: CASSTATVGGTEAFF. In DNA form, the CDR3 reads TGTGCCAGCAGCACAGCGACCGTCGGGGGCACTGAAGCTTTCTTT.

The CDR3 loop is CASSFGTGRNQPQHF. The CDR3 nucleotides are TGTGCCAGCAGTTTCGGGACAGGCCGCAATCAGCCCCAGCATTTT. The genes are TRBV27 and TRBJ1-5; 8 positions match TRBD1. CDR1 MNHEY and CDR2 SMNVEV come from the germline V gene (reference sequence). This CDR3 contains 15 residues. V shed 3 bases, J shed 2 bases, and the junction held 3 bases outside the gene matches.

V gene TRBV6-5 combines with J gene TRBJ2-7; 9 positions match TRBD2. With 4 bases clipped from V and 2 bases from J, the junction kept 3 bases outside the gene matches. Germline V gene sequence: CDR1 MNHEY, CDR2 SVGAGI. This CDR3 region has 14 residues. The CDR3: CASSLTSGTYEQYF. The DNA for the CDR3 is TGTGCCAGCAGTTTGACTAGCGGAACCTACGAGCAGTACTTC.

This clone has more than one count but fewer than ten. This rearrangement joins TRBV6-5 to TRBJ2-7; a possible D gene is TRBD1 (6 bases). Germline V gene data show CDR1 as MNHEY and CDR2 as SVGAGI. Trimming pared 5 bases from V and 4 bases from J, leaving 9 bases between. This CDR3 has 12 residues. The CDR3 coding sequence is TGTGCCAGCAGTACAGGGTCGTACGAGCAGTACTTC. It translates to CASSTGSYEQYF.

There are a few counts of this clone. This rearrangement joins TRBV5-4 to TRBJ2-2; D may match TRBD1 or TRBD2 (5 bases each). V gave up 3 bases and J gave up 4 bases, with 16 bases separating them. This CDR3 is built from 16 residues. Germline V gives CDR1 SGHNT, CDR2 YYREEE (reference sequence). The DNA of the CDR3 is TGTGCCAGCAGCTGGGGGACCCAGGGTTCCACCGGGGAGCTGTTTTTT. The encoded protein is CASSWGTQGSTGELFF.

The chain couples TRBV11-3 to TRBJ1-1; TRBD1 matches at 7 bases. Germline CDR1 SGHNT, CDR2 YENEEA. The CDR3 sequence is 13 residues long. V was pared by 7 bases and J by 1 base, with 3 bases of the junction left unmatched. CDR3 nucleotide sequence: TGTGCCAGCACCCGGACAGGGAACACTGAAGCTTTCTTT. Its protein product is CASTRTGNTEAFF.

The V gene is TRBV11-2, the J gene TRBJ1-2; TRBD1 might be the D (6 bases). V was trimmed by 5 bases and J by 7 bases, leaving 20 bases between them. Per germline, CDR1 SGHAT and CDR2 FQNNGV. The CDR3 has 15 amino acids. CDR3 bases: TGTGCCAGCAGCGAGGTCGCACAGGGTGTCGGTGGCTACACCTTC. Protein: CASSEVAQGVGGYTF.

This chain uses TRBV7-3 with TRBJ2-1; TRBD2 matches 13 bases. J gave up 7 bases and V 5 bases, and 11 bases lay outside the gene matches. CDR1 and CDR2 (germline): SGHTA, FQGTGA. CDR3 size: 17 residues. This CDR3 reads CASSPTLGLAGDNEQFF. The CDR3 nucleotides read TGTGCCAGCAGCCCCACCCTAGGACTAGCGGGAGATAATGAGCAGTTCTTC.

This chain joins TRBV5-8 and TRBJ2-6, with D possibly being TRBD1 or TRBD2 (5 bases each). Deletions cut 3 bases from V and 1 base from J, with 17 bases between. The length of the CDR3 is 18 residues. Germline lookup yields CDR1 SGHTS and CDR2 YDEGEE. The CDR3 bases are TGTGCCAGCAGCTCGCCGGGACGGCTGCCTTCTGGGGCCAACGTCCTGACTTTC. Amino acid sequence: CASSSPGRLPSGANVLTF.

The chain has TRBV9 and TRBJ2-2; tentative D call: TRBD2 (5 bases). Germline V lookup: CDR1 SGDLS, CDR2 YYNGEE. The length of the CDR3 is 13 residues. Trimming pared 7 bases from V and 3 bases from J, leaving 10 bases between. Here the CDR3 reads CASRRGDTGELFF. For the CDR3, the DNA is TGTGCCAGCCGACGGGGAGACACCGGGGAGCTGTTTTTT.